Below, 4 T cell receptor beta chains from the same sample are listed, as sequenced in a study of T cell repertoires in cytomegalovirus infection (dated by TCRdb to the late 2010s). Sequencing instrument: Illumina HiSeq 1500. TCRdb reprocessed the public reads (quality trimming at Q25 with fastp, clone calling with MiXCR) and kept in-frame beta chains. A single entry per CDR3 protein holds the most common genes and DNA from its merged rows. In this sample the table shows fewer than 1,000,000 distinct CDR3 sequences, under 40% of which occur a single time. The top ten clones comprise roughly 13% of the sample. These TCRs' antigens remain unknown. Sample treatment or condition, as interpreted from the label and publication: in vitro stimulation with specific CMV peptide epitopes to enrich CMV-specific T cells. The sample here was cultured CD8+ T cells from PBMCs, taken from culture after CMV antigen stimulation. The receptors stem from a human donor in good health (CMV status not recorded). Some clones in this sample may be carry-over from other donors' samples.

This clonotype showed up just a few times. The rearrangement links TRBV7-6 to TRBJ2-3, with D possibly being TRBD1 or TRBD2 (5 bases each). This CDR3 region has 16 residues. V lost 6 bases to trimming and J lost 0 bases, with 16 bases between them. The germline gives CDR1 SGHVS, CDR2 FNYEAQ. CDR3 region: CASSLPGGSSTDTQYF. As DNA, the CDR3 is TGTGCCAGCAGTTTGCCTGGGGGATCTAGCACAGATACGCAGTATTTT. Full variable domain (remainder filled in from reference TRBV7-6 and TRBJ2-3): GAGVSQSPRYKVTKRGQDVALRCDPISGHVSLYWYRQALGQGPEFLTYFNYEAQQDKSGLPNDRFSAERPEGSISTLTIQRTEQRDSAMYRCASSLPGGSSTDTQYFGPGTRLTVL.

The CDR3 DNA reads TGTGCCAGCAGCTTAGCTCCCCAAACTAGCAGGGGGGACTACAATGAGCAGTTCTTC. As protein: CASSLAPQTSRGDYNEQFF. This sequence joins TRBV7-9 and TRBJ2-1; D might be TRBD1 (7 bases). The CDR3 is 19 residues long. CDR1 is SEHNR, CDR2 FQNEAQ, per germline (reference sequence). V shed 0 bases and J shed 3 bases, with 21 bases lying between them.

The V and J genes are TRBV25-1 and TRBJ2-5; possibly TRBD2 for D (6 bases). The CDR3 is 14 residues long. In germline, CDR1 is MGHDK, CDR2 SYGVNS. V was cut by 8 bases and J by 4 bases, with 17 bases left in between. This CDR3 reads CASAGSGGRETQYF. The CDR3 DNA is TGTGCCAGCGCGGGGTCTGGGGGTCGAGAGACCCAGTACTTC.

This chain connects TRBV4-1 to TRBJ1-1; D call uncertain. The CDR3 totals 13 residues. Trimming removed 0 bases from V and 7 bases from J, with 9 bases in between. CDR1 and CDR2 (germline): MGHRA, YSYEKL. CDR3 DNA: TGCGCCAGCAGCCAAGATTTAAGGTATGAAGCTTTCTTT. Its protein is CASSQDLRYEAFF.